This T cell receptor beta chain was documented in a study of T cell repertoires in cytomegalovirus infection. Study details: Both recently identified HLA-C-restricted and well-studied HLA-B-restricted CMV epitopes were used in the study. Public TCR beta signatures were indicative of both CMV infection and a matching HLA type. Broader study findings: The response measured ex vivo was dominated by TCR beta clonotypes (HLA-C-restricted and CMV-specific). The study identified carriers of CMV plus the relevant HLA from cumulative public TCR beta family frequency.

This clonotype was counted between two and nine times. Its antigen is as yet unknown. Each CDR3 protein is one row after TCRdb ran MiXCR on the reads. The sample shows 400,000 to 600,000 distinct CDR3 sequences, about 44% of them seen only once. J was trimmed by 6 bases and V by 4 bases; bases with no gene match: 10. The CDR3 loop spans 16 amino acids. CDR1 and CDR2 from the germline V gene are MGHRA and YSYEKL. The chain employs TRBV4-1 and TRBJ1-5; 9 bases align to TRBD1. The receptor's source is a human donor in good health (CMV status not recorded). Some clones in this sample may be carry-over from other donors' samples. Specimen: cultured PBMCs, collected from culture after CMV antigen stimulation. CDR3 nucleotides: TGCGCCAGCAGCCGCGTACAGGGGGCTTATAGTCAGCCCCAGCATTTT. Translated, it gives CASSRVQGAYSQPQHF.